Below, one T cell receptor (beta chain) is given with its context. Its target antigen remains unknown. Base quality data are lacking; no much larger clone is found one base away. The data derive from a study of blood T cells in healthy people across ages (dated by TCRdb to about 2015). Regarding the complete study: In model experiments, template switching captured about one uniquely barcoded TCR beta cDNA molecule for every two T cells. The donors were divided into four age groups: young (average around 16 years), middle-aged (around 41), aged (about 60) and long-lived (about 80). Two additional independent replicas of 1 million unique cDNA reads from the same blood draw were analyzed for two donors (one aged 18 to 30 and one aged 80 or older). Using deep sequencing normalized with unique cDNA molecular identifiers, the study measured how TCR beta repertoire diversity changes with age. Summary of the overall study and its limitations: Because profiling used bulk unsorted PBMCs, naive and antigen-experienced compartments could not be compared conclusively. Observed TCR beta diversity per million T cells fell roughly linearly with age, and a significant reduction was already apparent by age roughly 41. Estimates of total diversity based on one million sequenced T cells were considered lower bounds and underestimates. Because the CMV infection status of the donors was unknown, age-related changes in expanded clonotypes may potentially have been confounded. Observed TCR beta diversity correlated strongly with the percentage of naive T cells measured by flow cytometry. The long-lived group showed more naive CD4+ T cells, fewer expanded clones and increased TCR diversity than the aged group, suggesting age selection.

Library preparation employed 5' RACE. Sequencing relied on an Illumina HiSeq 2500. A second about 7 to 12 cycle PCR used a sample-barcoded 5' primer and a J-beta primer mix. Each TCR beta cDNA molecule received a unique molecular identifier from a template-switch 5' adaptor carrying 12 random nucleotides. Each sample yielded at least 2.5 million CDR3-containing paired-end reads. The Mint cDNA synthesis kit, primed by a TRBC-specific oligonucleotide, was used to synthesize first-strand cDNA from all RNA. After uracil-DNA glycosylase treatment, a first 18-cycle PCR used universal primers M1SS and BC2_uni_R on all cDNA. The authors processed their data as follows. For normalization, 1 million high-quality reads, each with a distinct molecular identifier, were randomly selected from each sample. Reads sharing molecular identifiers were discarded rather than binned into consensus sequences. MiTCR, set to a Q25 quality threshold and the strictest error-elimination algorithm, was used for CDR3 identification, clonotype clustering and error correction. A nonparametric unseen species model with Euler transformation was used to estimate lower-bound total TCR beta diversity. TCRdb trimmed the raw reads at Q25, called clones with MiXCR and kept productive beta chains. For every CDR3 protein sequence, its rows merge into one entry that carries the most common genes and DNA. Clone size and V and J calls follow TCRdb, not the original study. Counted in this sample were roughly 800,000 distinct CDR3 sequences; about 26% of them appeared once. Of the sample, 2.5% to 3.5% is held by the ten largest clones.

The donors were some 36 Caucasian individuals from Russia, aged 6 to 90 years, who were systemically healthy. Approximately 11 milliliters of peripheral blood were drawn from each donor into EDTA-treated Vacutainer tubes. Ficoll-Paque density-gradient centrifugation was used to isolate PBMCs, with at least 6.5 million per sample. Trizol reagent was used to extract total RNA from PBMCs, with at least 6 micrograms per sample. For every donor, flow cytometry on a PBMC aliquot measured the percentage of naive CD45RAhigh/CD27high T cells. The sample also formed part of further work on T cells of mothers and their children. As noted in the second study: Nine systemically healthy Caucasian individuals served as donors, namely three mothers together with their six children. cDNA synthesis used all of the extracted RNA, with approximately 1.4 ug of RNA in each 15 ul reaction. In the second PCR, the M1S primer added sample barcodes and 2-4 random nucleotides. Over 9.5 million TCR beta CDR3 reads were obtained for each mother, and 2.5 million to 3.5 million reads were obtained for each child. TCR recombination output is similarly shaped by thymic selection in related and unrelated pairs, with a minor effect exerted by inherited differences. Related mother-child pairs always showed normalized repertoire overlap that was slightly higher than in unrelated mother-child pairs, though the difference was never significant. No persistent microchimeric T cell clones were found, with a detection sensitivity of approximately 94 clones per million clonotypes. Deep NGS was used in the study to compare the TCR beta repertoires of mothers and children and to look for features that separate related mother-child pairs from unrelated individuals. On average, the children were approximately 11 +/- 4 years old, while the mothers were about 40 +/- 4 years old. After adapter ligation was performed with NEBNext reagents, the libraries were sequenced on an Illumina HiSeq 2000 with 100+100 nt paired-end reads. To prevent cross-contamination, the mother and child libraries were prepared one month apart and sequenced in separate runs. Between roughly 500,000 and 2,300,000 distinct TCR beta clonotypes were identified per donor. Naive TCR beta clonotypes were estimated from low-frequency clonotypes matched to each donor's FACS-determined naive share, without sorting.

The source is a boy younger than 18 in good health. Sample: blood.

CDR3 protein: CASSLGPHGYTF. The sequenced DNA is TGTGCCAGCAGCTTGGGGCCTCATGGCTACACCTTC. The chain uses TRBV5-6 and TRBJ1-2, with an unclear D gene assignment. The CDR3 has 12 amino acids, counting the end cysteine and phenylalanine. Only the CDR3 part of the read is kept: 36 bases, read in frame from the first base. The germline V gene gives CDR1 as SGHDT and CDR2 as YYEEEE. Trimming takes 0 bases from V and 6 bases from J, and the germline ends sit 6 bases apart.